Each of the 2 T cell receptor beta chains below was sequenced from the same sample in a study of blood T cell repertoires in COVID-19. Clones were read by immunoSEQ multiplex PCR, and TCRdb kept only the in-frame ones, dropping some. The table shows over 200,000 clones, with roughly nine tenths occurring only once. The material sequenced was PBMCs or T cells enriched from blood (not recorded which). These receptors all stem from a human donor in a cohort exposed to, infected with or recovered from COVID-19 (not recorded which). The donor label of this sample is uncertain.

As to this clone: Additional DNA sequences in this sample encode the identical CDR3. This chain's CDR3 is CAWGRSSYEQYF. The CDR3 coding sequence is TGTGCCTGGGGCCGGAGTTCCTACGAGCAGTACTTC. The chain combines TRBV30 with TRBJ2-7; D remains ambiguous. The CDR3 is made up of 12 amino acids. With 5 bases removed from V and 1 base from J, the gap between germline ends came to 9 bases. CDR1 is GTSNPN, CDR2 SVGIG, per germline (reference sequence).

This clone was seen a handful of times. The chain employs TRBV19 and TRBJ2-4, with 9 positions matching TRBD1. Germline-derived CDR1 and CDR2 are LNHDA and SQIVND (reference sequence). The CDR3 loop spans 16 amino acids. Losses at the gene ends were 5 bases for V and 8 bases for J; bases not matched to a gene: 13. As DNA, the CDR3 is TGTGCCAGTAGTCCCTCTGGACAGGGGAGGAGAGACATTCAGTACTTC. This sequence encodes CASSPSGQGRRDIQYF.